This passage covers 17 T cell receptor beta chains from one sample sequenced in a study of CD8 T cells in ankylosing spondylitis. TCRdb re-called the 5' RACE reads through MiXCR, storing one row per CDR3 protein. Here the sample spans tens of thousands of distinct CDR3 sequences, over 5% being singletons. The specimen sequenced was synovial fluid, either unsorted or a sorted T cell fraction (not recorded which). These TCRs come from a male donor with ankylosing spondylitis.

The sample holds many counts of this clonotype. The chain employs TRBV10-3 and TRBJ1-2, with TRBD1 matching 7 bases. Germline CDR1 and CDR2: ENHRY and SYGVKD. The CDR3 covers 15 residues. Losses at the gene ends were 6 bases for V and 0 bases for J; bases not matched to a gene: 7. The CDR3 is CAIRKDRRANYGYTF. DNA for the CDR3: TGTGCCATCAGAAAGGACAGGAGGGCTAACTATGGCTACACCTTC.

This clonotype occurred a few times. V gene TRBV3-1 combines with J gene TRBJ2-3; 11 positions agree with TRBD2. The CDR3 is made up of 18 amino acids. Per germline, CDR1 LGHDT and CDR2 YNNKEL (reference sequence). J gave up 0 bases and V 3 bases, and 8 bases lay outside the gene matches. CDR3 DNA sequence: TGTGCCAGCAGCCAGCAGGGACTAGCGGACTCTAGCACAGATACGCAGTATTTT. Amino acids: CASSQQGLADSSTDTQYF.

This clonotype was seen at least ten times. The chain carries TRBV5-1 and TRBJ2-5; possible D gene TRBD1, 6 bases. V lost 5 bases to trimming and J lost 0 bases, with 14 bases between them. This CDR3 has 15 amino acids. Germline CDR1 reads SGHRS; CDR2 reads YFSETQ. The CDR3 protein is CASSTRGQYQETQYF. CDR3 DNA: TGCGCCAGCAGTACCAGGGGCCAGTACCAAGAGACCCAGTACTTC.

The V and J genes are TRBV7-9 and TRBJ1-1; no firm D call. This CDR3 comprises 14 residues. Germline V gene data show CDR1 as SEHNR and CDR2 as FQNEAQ (reference sequence). V lost 0 bases to trimming and J lost 1 base, with 6 bases between them. CDR3 in amino acids: CASSLARQNTEAFF. The CDR3 DNA follows: TGTGCCAGCAGCTTAGCGCGACAGAACACTGAAGCTTTCTTT.

This clonotype was detected ten times or more. The rearrangement joins TRBV6-1 to TRBJ2-2; D not resolved. Trimming took 3 bases from V and 0 from J, leaving 5 bases between them. The CDR3 consists of 14 residues. Germline V gene lookup returns CDR1 MNHNS and CDR2 SASEGT. CDR3 DNA sequence: TGTGCCAGCAGTGATCAGGCGAACACCGGGGAGCTGTTTTTT. It encodes CASSDQANTGELFF.

The V call is TRBV28, the J call TRBJ2-7; 10 bases match TRBD1. J was trimmed by 2 bases and V by 10 bases; bases with no gene match: 8. Per germline, CDR1 MDHEN and CDR2 SYDVKM. CDR3 length equals 14 residues. The CDR3 coding sequence is TGTGCCACCCAGACGGACAGGGGGACCTACGAGCAGTACTTC. Protein product: CATQTDRGTYEQYF.

Many counts were recorded for this clonotype. The chain has TRBV18 and TRBJ2-7; TRBD1 agrees at 10 bases. CDR1 and CDR2 from the germline V gene are KGHSH and LQKENI. The V gene end was trimmed by 0 bases and the J gene end by 0 bases; junction bases not matched to a gene: 8. This CDR3 comprises 18 residues. This CDR3 is CASSPPLYGTGVSYEQYF. CDR3 DNA: TGTGCCAGCTCACCACCTTTGTACGGGACAGGGGTCTCCTACGAGCAGTACTTC.

The chain has TRBV5-5 and TRBJ2-3, with 10 bases that match TRBD1. V shed 4 bases, J shed 8 bases, and the junction held 10 bases outside the gene matches. The CDR3 loop spans 15 amino acids. Germline V gives CDR1 SGHKS, CDR2 YYEKEE (reference sequence). The DNA for the CDR3 is TGTGCCAGCAGCGAGGACAGGGGGTACAGAGGTACGCAGTATTTT. Translating gives CASSEDRGYRGTQYF.

This clonotype was seen many times. The rearrangement joins TRBV12-3 or TRBV12-4 to TRBJ2-7, with 10 bases aligning to TRBD2. The CDR3 runs 15 residues. V shed 2 bases, J shed 4 bases, and the junction held 5 bases outside the gene matches. This CDR3 is CASSLLAGDYYEQYF. Here the CDR3 DNA reads TGTGCCAGCAGTTTACTAGCGGGAGACTATTACGAGCAGTACTTC.

Many counts were recorded for this clonotype. The chain is built from TRBV20-1 and TRBJ2-3; 14 nucleotides agree with TRBD2. The CDR3 runs to 17 residues. From germline, CDR1 is DFQATT and CDR2 SNEGSKA (reference sequence). With 3 bases clipped from V and 8 bases from J, the junction kept 13 bases outside the gene matches. CDR3 amino acids: CSARTSTSGRAGGTQYF. The DNA for the CDR3 is TGCAGTGCTAGGACCTCGACTAGCGGGAGGGCCGGAGGTACGCAGTATTTT.

The sample holds many counts of this clonotype. V is TRBV24-1 and J is TRBJ2-4; D is ambiguous. The length of the CDR3 is 15 residues. Germline V CDR1 and CDR2: KGHDR, SFDVKD. The V end was cut by 2 bases, the J end by 0 bases, with 7 bases between. CDR3 bases: TGTGCCACCAGTGATTCCGCACTAGCCAAAAACATTCAGTACTTC. Protein product: CATSDSALAKNIQYF.

This clonotype was found many times. J is TRBJ1-2 and V is TRBV3-1; TRBD1 might be the D (5 bases). The V gene lost 5 bases and the J gene lost 8 bases, with 15 bases spanning the gap. Germline CDR1 reads LGHDT; CDR2 reads YNNKEL (reference sequence). This CDR3 spans 13 amino acids. DNA of the CDR3: TGTGCCAGCAGCGGGGACGGCTCTATCGGCTACACCTTC. Protein product: CASSGDGSIGYTF.

In this sample, this clonotype turned up many times. The chain combines TRBV24-1 with TRBJ2-5; D is uncertain. V dropped 8 bases and J dropped 1 base, with 10 bases sitting between them. The CDR3 extends over 13 amino acids. Germline V gene sequence: CDR1 KGHDR, CDR2 SFDVKD. DNA for the CDR3: TGTGCCACCATGAAGGCAGGCCAAGAGACCCAGTACTTC. Translating it yields CATMKAGQETQYF.

The chain joins TRBV5-1 to TRBJ2-3, with TRBD2 as a possible D gene (5 bases). CDR3 length equals 14 residues. Trimming took off 1 base at V and 5 bases at J, with 11 bases between the two ends. Germline-derived CDR1 and CDR2 are SGHRS and YFSETQ. The CDR3 nucleotides read TGCGCCAGCAGCTTGCTGGCTCGGGGAGATACGCAGTATTTT. It codes for CASSLLARGDTQYF.

The sample holds many counts of this clonotype. The chain recombines TRBV28 with TRBJ2-2; D is ambiguous. The CDR3 consists of 12 residues. Trimming cost V 11 bases and J 3 bases, with 10 bases left between them. Germline V gene data show CDR1 as MDHEN and CDR2 as SYDVKM. CDR3 amino acids: CAVQIDTGELFF. The CDR3 bases are TGTGCCGTCCAGATCGACACCGGGGAGCTGTTTTTT. Together with reference TRBV28 and TRBJ2-2, the CDR3 gives the full variable domain: DVKVTQSSRYLVKRTGEKVFLECVQDMDHENMFWYRQDPGLGLRLIYFSYDVKMKEKGDIPEGYSVSREKKERFSLILESASTNQTSMYLCAVQIDTGELFFGEGSRLTVL.

The chain is built from TRBV12-3 or TRBV12-4 and TRBJ1-1; D not certain. CDR3 length: 15 residues. Trimming pared 3 bases from V and 0 bases from J, leaving 11 bases between. The CDR3 loop is CASSFVGSVNTEAFF. The CDR3 bases are TGTGCCAGCAGTTTTGTGGGGTCTGTGAACACTGAAGCTTTCTTT.

This clonotype was observed many times. The rearrangement joins TRBV28 to TRBJ2-2; D perhaps matches TRBD2 (6 bases). The CDR3 has 13 residues. Germline V gives CDR1 MDHEN, CDR2 SYDVKM. Trimming stripped 6 bases from V and 7 bases from J, with 12 bases between. CDR3 DNA sequence: TGTGCCAGCAGGAGGAGGGCCGTCGGGGAGCTGTTTTTT. Translated, it gives CASRRRAVGELFF.